The next 7 T cell receptor beta chains were all read from a single sample in a study of glioma-infiltrating T cells. The iRepertoire nested amplicon-rescue multiplex PCR amplified TCR alpha and beta CDR3s from RNA. A single record per CDR3 protein comes from TCRdb applying MiXCR to the multiplex PCR reads. The sample holds about 3,200 distinct CDR3 sequences; about 40% are singletons and the top ten take 48%. Sequences were obtained from glioma tissue, nonneoplastic brain tissue, or PBMCs (not recorded which). These receptors were collected from a human donor with low-grade glioma or glioblastoma, undergoing nonglioma brain surgery, or in good health (not recorded which).

The rearrangement uses TRBV6-2 or TRBV6-3 and TRBJ2-3, with a weak D call TRBD2 (7 bases). Germline CDR1 and CDR2: MNHEY and SVGEGT. The germline V and J ends were trimmed by 2 bases and 2 bases, with 17 bases remaining between them. The CDR3 runs to 17 residues. CDR3 region: CASSYVGGHRHTDTQYF. CDR3 in DNA: TGTGCCAGCAGTTACGTGGGGGGGCATCGGCACACAGATACGCAGTATTTT.

This clonotype was observed many times. The chain is built from TRBV19 and TRBJ1-1; D is ambiguous. CDR1 and CDR2 from the germline V gene are LNHDA and SQIVND (reference sequence). The length of the CDR3 is 12 residues. V gave up 8 bases and J gave up 4 bases, with 11 bases separating them. CDR3 amino acids: CASFSIGTEAFF. In DNA, the CDR3 is TGTGCCAGTTTTTCCATTGGCACTGAAGCTTTCTTT. Complete variable domain (other parts from reference TRBV19 and TRBJ1-1): DGGITQSPKYLFRKEGQNVTLSCEQNLNHDAMYWYRQDPGQGLRLIYYSQIVNDFQKGDIAEGYSVSREKKESFPLTVTSAQKNPTAFYLCASFSIGTEAFFGQGTRLTVV.

This chain links TRBV6-2 or TRBV6-3 with TRBJ1-1; 7 bases agree with TRBD1. There are 14 residues in the CDR3. Germline CDR1 reads MNHEY; CDR2 reads SVGEGT. Trimming at V came to 6 bases and at J to 2 bases, leaving 6 bases not matched to a gene. CDR3 region: CASSSGTANTEAFF. The CDR3 bases are TGTGCCAGCAGCTCCGGGACAGCTAACACTGAAGCTTTCTTT.

Relative to its sample, this clonotype is medium-sized (0.01 to 0.1%). This sequence joins TRBV20-1 and TRBJ2-7; 7 bases match TRBD1. The CDR3 totals 12 residues. The junction had 1 base not matched to a gene; V was cut back by 3 bases and J by 2 bases. Germline assignment: CDR1 DFQATT and CDR2 SNEGSKA (reference sequence). The CDR3 loop reads CSARGQTYEQYF. The CDR3, as DNA: TGCAGTGCTAGGGGACAGACCTACGAGCAGTACTTC.

By sample share, this clonotype is hyperexpanded. The chain has TRBV10-2 and TRBJ1-5; a weak D match, TRBD1 (5 bases). From germline, CDR1 is WSHSY and CDR2 SAAADI. V was trimmed by 0 bases and J by 0 bases, leaving 9 bases between them. The CDR3 extends over 16 amino acids. CDR3 loop: CASSESPGNSNQPQHF. As DNA, the CDR3 is TGCGCCAGCAGTGAGTCTCCAGGGAATAGCAATCAGCCCCAGCATTTT.

Turning to this clonotype: This may stem from a read error, because a much larger clone lies one nucleotide away. The chain joins TRBV7-2 to TRBJ2-4; D perhaps matches TRBD2 (6 bases). The CDR3 runs to 20 residues. V gave up 4 bases and J gave up 1 base, with 26 bases separating them. Germline CDR1 and CDR2: SGHTA and FQGNSA. For the CDR3, the DNA is TGTGCCAGCAGCTCTGGAGCGGAAACTTGTGGGACTCGGGCCAAAAACATTCAGTACTTC. It translates to CASSSGAETCGTRAKNIQYF.

The chain has TRBV6-1 and TRBJ2-1; 13 bases align to TRBD2. Germline V CDR1 and CDR2: MNHNS, SASEGT. The CDR3 loop spans 15 amino acids. The V segment lost 6 bases and the J segment 7 bases; nucleotides outside the gene matches: 6. CDR3 nucleotides: TGTGCCAGCAGGAGACTAGCGGGAGGTTATAATGAGCAGTTCTTC. As protein: CASRRLAGGYNEQFF.